This TCR beta chain was recovered during a study of T cell repertoires in cytomegalovirus infection. As for the study in general: Public TCR beta signatures marked donors with CMV infection and the matching HLA.

TCRdb redid the calling of the reads with MiXCR, one entry per CDR3 protein. This table holds roughly 190,000 distinct CDR3 sequences, roughly 9% found once. This CDR3 has 13 residues. Trimming took off 4 bases at V and 1 base at J, with 8 bases between the two ends. The germline CDR1 and CDR2 sequences are SGHNT and YENEEA. This clonotype was seen ten or more times. No antigen is known for it. Study-wide results and caveats: HLA-C-restricted CMV-specific TCR beta clonotypes were dominant in the ex vivo response. Summed frequency of shared TCR beta families picked out CMV carriers who also had the relevant HLA.

The chain is built from TRBV11-3 and TRBJ2-7; TRBD1 might be the D (6 bases). This TCR was sampled from a human donor in good health (CMV status not recorded). Some clones in this sample may be carry-over from other donors' samples. Sequences were obtained from PBMCs. The CDR3 nucleotides are TGTGCCAGCAGCTCCACAGGGTCCTACGAGCAGTACTTC. It codes for CASSSTGSYEQYF.